One and the same sample provided the 7 T cell receptor beta chains below, sequenced in a study of shared clonotypes between healthy human individuals. Libraries were prepared by immunoSEQ multiplex PCR; TCRdb keeps only in-frame clonotypes and omits some of them. There are just over 2,000,000 clones in the sample; 85% to 95% occur only once, and 0.1% to 0.15% lies in the top ten. Sequenced material: naive CD4+ T cells sorted from blood. Documented subset: CD45RA+ positively selected. These receptor sequences come from a man between 18 and 35 years old in good health.

The sample holds one count of this clone. The chain employs TRBV7-3 and TRBJ2-1, with 9 nucleotides matching TRBD1. CDR3 size: 13 residues. Germline V gene lookup returns CDR1 SGHTA and CDR2 FQGTGA. V lost 4 bases and J lost 7; bases outside the gene matches: 2. The CDR3 DNA reads TGTGCCAGCAGCTCGGGACAGGGAAATGAGCAGTTCTTC. It encodes CASSSGQGNEQFF.

In its sample, this clone was seen once. J is TRBJ2-2 and V is TRBV2; 7 nucleotides align to TRBD2. J lost 7 bases, V lost 5 bases, and 10 bases had no gene match. The CDR3 totals 15 residues. Germline loops: CDR1 SNHLY, CDR2 FYNNEI. The CDR3 loop is CASSPPGTIGGELFF. In DNA form, the CDR3 reads TGTGCCAGCAGTCCCCCAGGGACTATTGGCGGGGAGCTGTTTTTT.

The chain is built from TRBV2 and TRBJ2-7; 9 bases are shared with TRBD1. V shed 4 bases, J shed 5 bases, and the junction held 3 bases outside the gene matches. The CDR3 is 13 amino acids. Germline V CDR1 and CDR2: SNHLY, FYNNEI. CDR3 DNA sequence: TGTGCCAGCAGTGGGGGACAGGGCCACGAGCAGTACTTC. Its protein is CASSGGQGHEQYF.

The chain couples TRBV23-1 to TRBJ2-3; D is unresolved. TRBV23-1 is an open reading frame whose function is uncertain. Trimming took 0 bases from V and 6 from J, leaving 7 bases between them. The CDR3 extends over 13 amino acids. CDR3 region: CASSQSTGDTQYF. The DNA of the CDR3 is TGCGCCAGCAGTCAATCTACCGGGGATACGCAGTATTTT.

V usage is TRBV7-2 and J usage is TRBJ2-1, with 12 positions matching TRBD2. This CDR3 is built from 18 residues. The V gene's germline CDR1 is SGHTA and CDR2 FQGNSA. With 5 bases clipped from V and 0 bases from J, the junction kept 8 bases outside the gene matches. The CDR3 bases are TGTGCCAGCAGCCGCGCTAGCGGGGGGGTCAGCTCCTACAATGAGCAGTTCTTC. Translated, it gives CASSRASGGVSSYNEQFF. The full variable domain, its missing parts supplied by reference TRBV7-2 and TRBJ2-1, is GAGVSQSPSNKVTEKGKDVELRCDPISGHTALYWYRQSLGQGLEFLIYFQGNSAPDKSGLPSDRFSAERTGGSVSTLTIQRTQQEDSAVYLCASSRASGGVSSYNEQFFGPGTRLTVL.

This clone occurred once. V is TRBV6-5 and J is TRBJ2-1, with a tentative D call TRBD2 (6 bases). The CDR3 contains 15 residues. The V gene's germline CDR1 is MNHEY and CDR2 SVGAGI. V was shortened by 5 bases and J by 0 bases, with 11 bases between the two germline ends. CDR3 loop: CASSREPSSYNEQFF. The CDR3 coding sequence is TGTGCCAGCAGTCGGGAGCCTTCCTCCTACAATGAGCAGTTCTTC.

This chain links TRBV10-3 with TRBJ2-5; possible D gene TRBD1, 6 bases. V shed 2 bases and J shed 5 bases, with 12 bases lying between them. Germline V gives CDR1 ENHRY, CDR2 SYGVKD. CDR3 length equals 14 residues. The CDR3, as DNA: TGTGCCATCAGTGAGACAGGGAGTGGGGAGACCCAGTACTTC. The encoded protein is CAISETGSGETQYF.